This record covers a single TCR beta chain. This specimen belongs to a study of PD-1 blockade in classical Hodgkin lymphoma. With V trimmed by 5 bases and J by 6 bases, 9 bases remained unmatched. The length of the CDR3 is 16 residues. Germline CDR1 and CDR2: SGHVT and SQSDAQ. The time point is: cycle 4 day 1 (C4D1), after 6 weeks of nivolumab. Each of the patients experienced relapse following autologous stem cell transplantation, and their brentuximab vedotin exposure differed. Assay used: immunoSEQ multiplex PCR; TCRdb lists only in-frame clones, some missing. The table lists about 4,600 clones, 67% of them singletons, with around 28% in the top ten.

The sequenced sample was peripheral blood mononuclear cells (PBMCs), obtained before the fourth cycle of nivolumab. This chain connects TRBV7-4 to TRBJ2-1; 11 nucleotides match TRBD2. The TCR sequence derives from a human donor with classical Hodgkin lymphoma. Here the CDR3 DNA reads TGTGCCAGCAGCCATGCAGAACTAGCGGGAGTCAATGAGCAGTTCTTC. The encoded protein is CASSHAELAGVNEQFF.